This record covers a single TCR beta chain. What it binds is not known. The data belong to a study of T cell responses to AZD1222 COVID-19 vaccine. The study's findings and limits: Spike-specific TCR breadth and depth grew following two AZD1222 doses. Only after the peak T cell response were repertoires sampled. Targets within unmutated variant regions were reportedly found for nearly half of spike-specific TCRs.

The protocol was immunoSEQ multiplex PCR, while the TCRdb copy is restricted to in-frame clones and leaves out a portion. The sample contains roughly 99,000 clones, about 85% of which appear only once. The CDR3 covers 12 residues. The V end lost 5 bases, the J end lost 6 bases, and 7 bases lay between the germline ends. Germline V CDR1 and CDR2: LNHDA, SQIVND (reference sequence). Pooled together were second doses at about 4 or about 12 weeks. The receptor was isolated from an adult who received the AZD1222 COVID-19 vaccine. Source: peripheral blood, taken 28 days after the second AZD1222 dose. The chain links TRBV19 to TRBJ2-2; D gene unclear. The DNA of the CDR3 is TGTGCCAGTAGTCATCAGTCCGGGGAGCTGTTTTTT. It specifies CASSHQSGELFF.